This TCR beta chain originates from a study of OX40 agonist ivuxolimab in advanced cancers. Blood sampling took place at baseline, cycle 4 day 1, and cycle 7 day 1. The protocol was immunoSEQ multiplex PCR, while the TCRdb copy is restricted to in-frame clones and leaves out a portion. The data show tens of thousands of clones, approximately 85% seen once. J lost 5 bases, V lost 2 bases, and 23 bases had no gene match. The CDR3 spans 21 residues. CDR1 and CDR2 from the germline V gene are SGHDN and FVKESK. The TCR originated in an adult with an advanced solid tumor such as melanoma, head and neck, liver or kidney cancer. Here the sequenced sample was CD4+ or CD8+ T cells sorted from blood, taken in a trial of the OX40 agonist ivuxolimab. The chain uses TRBV14 and TRBJ2-3; 9 bases agree with TRBD1. CDR3 in DNA: TGTGCCAGCAGCCAACAAGACAGGGGGGGCCTATTGGGCGCCCTAAAAGATACGCAGTATTTT. It yields the protein CASSQQDRGGLLGALKDTQYF. The variable domain in full, completed from reference TRBV14 and TRBJ2-3, reads EAGVTQFPSHSVIEKGQTVTLRCDPISGHDNLYWYRRVMGKEIKFLLHFVKESKQDESGMPNNRFLAERTGGTYSTLKVQPAELEDSGVYFCASSQQDRGGLLGALKDTQYFGPGTRLTVL.